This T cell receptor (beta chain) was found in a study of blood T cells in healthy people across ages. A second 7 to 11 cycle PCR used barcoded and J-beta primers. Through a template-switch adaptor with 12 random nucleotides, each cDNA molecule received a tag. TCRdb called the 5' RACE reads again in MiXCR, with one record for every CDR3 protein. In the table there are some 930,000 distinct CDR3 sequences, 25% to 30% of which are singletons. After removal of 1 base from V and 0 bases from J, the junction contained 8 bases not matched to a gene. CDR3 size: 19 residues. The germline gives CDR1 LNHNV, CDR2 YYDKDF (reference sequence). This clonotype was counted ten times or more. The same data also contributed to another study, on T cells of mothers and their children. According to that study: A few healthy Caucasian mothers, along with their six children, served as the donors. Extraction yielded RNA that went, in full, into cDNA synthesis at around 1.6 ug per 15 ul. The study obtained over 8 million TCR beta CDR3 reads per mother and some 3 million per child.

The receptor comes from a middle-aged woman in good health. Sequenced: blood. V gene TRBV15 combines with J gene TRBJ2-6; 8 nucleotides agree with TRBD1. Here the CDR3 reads CATSRGRGTGYSGANVLTF. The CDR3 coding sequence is TGTGCCACCAGCAGAGGTCGCGGGACAGGATACTCTGGGGCCAACGTCCTGACTTTC. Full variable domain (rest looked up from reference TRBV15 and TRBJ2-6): DAMVIQNPRYQVTQFGKPVTLSCSQTLNHNVMYWYQQKSSQAPKLLFHYYDKDFNNEADTPDNFQSRRPNTSFCFLDIRSPGLGDTAMYLCATSRGRGTGYSGANVLTFGAGSRLTVL.